These 29 T cell receptor beta chains originate from one sample sequenced in a study of T cell repertoires in cytomegalovirus infection. For these receptors, no antigen is known. TCRdb processed the reads anew with MiXCR; each CDR3 protein has one entry. The sample holds about 570,000 distinct CDR3 sequences, approximately 40% seen once. The source material was cultured PBMCs, sampled from culture after CMV antigen stimulation. These receptors were collected from a human donor in good health (CMV status not recorded). Some clones in this sample may be carry-over from other donors' samples.

The J gene is TRBJ1-5, the V gene TRBV6-2 or TRBV6-3, with no clear D. The CDR3 is 14 amino acids. Trimming removed 0 bases from V and 6 bases from J, with 9 bases in between. Germline-derived CDR1 and CDR2 are MNHEY and SVGEGT. CDR3 coding DNA: TGTGCCAGCAGTTACTCCCCCCTAACTCAGCCCCAGCATTTT. It translates to CASSYSPLTQPQHF.

The V call is TRBV7-6, the J call TRBJ1-5; D is uncertain. Trimming took off 0 bases at V and 0 bases at J, with 12 bases between the two ends. The length of the CDR3 is 17 residues. Germline CDR1 and CDR2: SGHVS and FNYEAQ. This CDR3 is CASSLAPGFDSNQPQHF. CDR3 nucleotide sequence: TGTGCCAGCAGCTTAGCGCCAGGCTTTGATAGCAATCAGCCCCAGCATTTT.

This clonotype has a handful of counts. This sequence joins TRBV7-8 and TRBJ2-5; D perhaps matches TRBD2 (7 bases). CDR1 and CDR2 (germline): SGHVS, FQNEAQ. The CDR3 has 15 amino acids. V lost 7 bases, J lost 2 bases, and 17 bases lay in between. DNA for the CDR3: TGTGCCAGCATGTCCGGCGGGGGCTCGCAAGAGACCCAGTACTTC. This gives the protein CASMSGGGSQETQYF.

This clonotype was detected only once. This chain connects TRBV2 to TRBJ1-2; D possibly corresponds to TRBD1 (5 bases). The CDR3 is 14 amino acids. Germline CDR1 SNHLY, CDR2 FYNNEI. Deletions cut 10 bases from V and 4 bases from J, with 19 bases between. CDR3 sequence (DNA): TGTGCCACCACCGGGACCCCTTTTTCCTATGGCTACACCTTC. Its translation: CATTGTPFSYGYTF.

The rearrangement joins TRBV15 to TRBJ2-1; 10 nucleotides align to TRBD2. The germline gives CDR1 LNHNV, CDR2 YYDKDF (reference sequence). There are 16 residues in the CDR3. Unmatched junction bases numbered 5, after V lost 0 bases and J lost 6 bases. CDR3 nucleotides: TGTGCCACCAGCAGAGATCTAGCGGGGGCTTTCAATGAGCAGTTCTTC. Its protein product is CATSRDLAGAFNEQFF.

This clonotype was detected ten times or more. The gene calls are TRBV7-2 and TRBJ1-1; D not resolved. Trimming took off 5 bases at V and 5 bases at J, with 15 bases between the two ends. The CDR3 has 14 residues. Germline-derived CDR1 and CDR2 are SGHTA and FQGNSA. In nucleotides, the CDR3 is TGTGCCAGCAGCCTCATGAGCCCTTTGACTGAAGCTTTCTTT. Encoded protein: CASSLMSPLTEAFF.

The chain recombines TRBV4-1 with TRBJ1-1; D possibly corresponds to TRBD1 (5 bases). Trimming pared 0 bases from V and 6 bases from J, leaving 11 bases between. The CDR3 length is 14 residues. Germline V CDR1 and CDR2: MGHRA, YSYEKL. CDR3 nucleotides: TGCGCCAGCAGCCAAGATCGTAGGGGACCTGAAGCTTTCTTT. Its translation: CASSQDRRGPEAFF.

This clonotype was counted a few times. The CDR3 region is CASRTRGRGMNTEAFF. The DNA for the CDR3 is TGTGCCAGCAGAACCCGGGGGCGCGGGATGAACACTGAAGCTTTCTTT. The chain recombines TRBV6-5 with TRBJ1-1, with TRBD1 as a possible D gene (6 bases). Between the trimmed V and J ends, which lost 6 bases and 0 bases, there was a span of 17 bases. CDR1 MNHEY and CDR2 SVGAGI come from the germline V gene. This CDR3 contains 16 residues.

The genes are TRBV7-2 and TRBJ2-5, with 12 bases aligning to TRBD2. Per germline, CDR1 SGHTA and CDR2 FQGNSA. V shed 4 bases and J 6 bases; nucleotides not matched to a gene: 6. The CDR3 is made up of 15 amino acids. The CDR3 sequence: CASSSTSGGPQTQYF. CDR3 DNA sequence: TGTGCCAGCAGCTCGACTAGCGGGGGTCCGCAGACCCAGTACTTC.

This clonotype has ten or more counts. V gene TRBV7-8 combines with J gene TRBJ1-5; D gene ambiguous. V was shortened by 5 bases and J by 0 bases, with 11 bases between the two germline ends. Germline loops: CDR1 SGHVS, CDR2 FQNEAQ. The length of the CDR3 is 15 residues. CDR3 protein: CASSLYTDSNQPQHF. The CDR3 nucleotides read TGTGCCAGCAGCCTTTACACAGATAGCAATCAGCCCCAGCATTTT.

This clonotype was counted between two and nine times. The chain carries TRBV6-1 and TRBJ1-1, with D unresolved. Germline assignment: CDR1 MNHNS and CDR2 SASEGT. CDR3 size: 13 residues. V lost 5 bases and J 4 bases, leaving 11 bases between the germline ends. The CDR3 region has the DNA TGTGCCAGCAGTTACGTGTACAGCACTGAAGCTTTCTTT. Translating it yields CASSYVYSTEAFF.

This clonotype has more than one count but fewer than ten. This sequence joins TRBV27 and TRBJ1-2; tentatively, D is TRBD1 (6 bases). The ends were cut back, 5 bases at V and 7 bases at J, with 20 bases in the middle. Germline assignment: CDR1 MNHEY and CDR2 SMNVEV (reference sequence). This CDR3 region has 15 residues. CDR3 loop: CASSPIGRDKIGYTF. The DNA of the CDR3 is TGTGCCAGCAGTCCCATCGGCAGGGACAAGATTGGCTACACCTTC.

V is TRBV7-2 and J is TRBJ2-3, with D possibly being TRBD1 or TRBD2 (5 bases each). Trimming took off 5 bases at V and 2 bases at J, with 14 bases between the two ends. Germline values: CDR1 SGHTA, CDR2 FQGNSA. The CDR3 length is 15 residues. The CDR3 protein is CASSPPGQTTDTQYF. The CDR3, as DNA: TGTGCCAGCAGCCCCCCGGGGCAGACCACAGATACGCAGTATTTT.

There are a few counts of this clonotype. The chain uses TRBV6-6 and TRBJ2-3; D call uncertain. The germline V gene has CDR1 MNHNY and CDR2 SVGAGI (reference sequence). V lost 8 bases, J lost 6 bases, and 9 bases lay in between. The CDR3 spans 11 residues. The CDR3 loop reads CASEAADTQYF. The CDR3 coding sequence is TGTGCCAGCGAGGCGGCGGATACGCAGTATTTT.

The chain links TRBV27 to TRBJ2-1; 14 nucleotides line up with TRBD2. Trimming took 2 bases from V and 4 from J; bases not matched to a gene: 13. The CDR3 has 20 amino acids. The germline gives CDR1 MNHEY, CDR2 SMNVEV (reference sequence). As DNA, the CDR3 is TGTGCCAGCAGTTTAGCATTCAGGACTAGCGGGGGGCCTAAATACAATGAGCAGTTCTTC. Translating it yields CASSLAFRTSGGPKYNEQFF.

The chain couples TRBV20-1 to TRBJ1-1; weak D call: TRBD1 (5 bases). Germline CDR1 DFQATT, CDR2 SNEGSKA (reference sequence). This CDR3 is built from 15 residues. Trimming shortened V by 3 bases and J by 5 bases, and 19 bases separated the two germline ends. This CDR3 reads CSASNIGWEGTEAFF. The DNA of the CDR3 is TGCAGTGCTAGCAACATCGGCTGGGAGGGGACTGAAGCTTTCTTT.

V is TRBV20-1 and J is TRBJ2-1, with D tentatively TRBD1 or TRBD2 (5 bases each). The ends were cut back, 6 bases at V and 0 bases at J, with 18 bases in the middle. The germline V gene has CDR1 DFQATT and CDR2 SNEGSKA (reference sequence). This CDR3 contains 16 residues. CDR3 coding DNA: TGCAGTGCGATAGACCGGGACCCCAGCTCCTACAATGAGCAGTTCTTC. This gives the protein CSAIDRDPSSYNEQFF.

The J gene is TRBJ1-1, the V gene TRBV12-3 or TRBV12-4; D may be TRBD1 (6 bases). V was pared by 6 bases and J by 5 bases, with 16 bases between. The CDR3 runs to 14 residues. The DNA of the CDR3 is TGTGCCAGCAGGCCGACAGGAAGAGGTACTGAAGCTTTCTTT. Its protein is CASRPTGRGTEAFF.

As regards this clonotype: Because the CDR3 is missing its conserved closing phenylalanine or tryptophan, this is likely a read error. V gene TRBV5-4 combines with J gene TRBJ2-6; D unresolved. The CDR3 spans 16 residues. Germline-derived CDR1 and CDR2 are SGHNT and YYREEE (reference sequence). The V end was cut by 4 bases, the J end by 1 base, with 12 bases between. The CDR3 nucleotides are TGTGCCAGCAGCCTTCCCCCTGCGTCTGGGGCCAACGTCCTGACTCTC. It specifies CASSLPPASGANVLTL.

The V and J genes are TRBV7-2 and TRBJ2-2, with D possibly being TRBD1 or TRBD2 (6 bases each). CDR1 is SGHTA, CDR2 FQGNSA, per germline. CDR3 length: 14 amino acids. Trimming removed 6 bases at V and 3 bases at J, with 11 bases between. The CDR3 protein is CASRSGADTGELFF. The CDR3 DNA is TGTGCCAGCAGATCGGGGGCCGACACCGGGGAGCTGTTTTTT.

The chain is built from TRBV11-3 and TRBJ2-2, with D hard to call. CDR1 and CDR2 (germline): SGHNT, YENEEA. V lost 6 bases, J lost 1 base, and 9 bases lay in between. This CDR3 is built from 14 residues. CDR3 loop: CASREFGNTGELFF. Written as DNA, the CDR3 is TGTGCCAGCAGGGAGTTTGGGAACACCGGGGAGCTGTTTTTT.

The chain has TRBV4-2 and TRBJ2-1; 10 nucleotides agree with TRBD2. The CDR3 sequence is 16 residues long. V gave up 6 bases and J gave up 2 bases; unmatched junction bases: 7. Germline CDR1 and CDR2: LGHNA and YNFKEQ. This chain's CDR3 is CASSEVSGGAYNEQFF. The CDR3 nucleotides are TGTGCCAGCAGTGAAGTCAGCGGGGGGGCCTACAATGAGCAGTTCTTC.

The gene calls are TRBV5-6 and TRBJ2-3; TRBD2 matches at 10 bases. The germline CDR1 and CDR2 sequences are SGHDT and YYEEEE. Losses at the gene ends were 4 bases for V and 7 bases for J; bases not matched to a gene: 6. The CDR3 length is 14 residues. The CDR3 DNA follows: TGTGCCAGCAGCCACCCTAGCGGGAGTAATACGCAGTATTTT. Translating gives CASSHPSGSNTQYF.

The chain joins TRBV20-1 to TRBJ2-5; TRBD2 aligns across 10 bases. This CDR3 has 15 residues. The V gene's germline CDR1 is DFQATT and CDR2 SNEGSKA (reference sequence). V lost 5 bases and J lost 1; bases outside the gene matches: 7. CDR3 loop: CSAPRTSGPQETQYF. CDR3 bases: TGCAGTGCTCCCCGGACTAGCGGACCCCAAGAGACCCAGTACTTC.

This clonotype was seen a handful of times. The chain joins TRBV6-1 to TRBJ2-2; the match to TRBD2 covers 7 bases. This CDR3 region has 15 residues. Germline loops: CDR1 MNHNS, CDR2 SASEGT. V was pared by 7 bases and J by 1 base, with 6 bases of the junction left unmatched. This CDR3 is CASKGAGVNTGELFF. CDR3 coding DNA: TGTGCCAGCAAAGGGGCGGGGGTGAACACCGGGGAGCTGTTTTTT.

CDR3 coding DNA: TGCGCCAGCAGCTTGTTTCCAGGAAATCAGCCCCAGCATTTT. Amino acids: CASSLFPGNQPQHF. The V call is TRBV5-1, the J call TRBJ1-5; D is undetermined. CDR1 is SGHRS, CDR2 YFSETQ, per germline. The CDR3 covers 14 residues. The ends were cut back, 1 base at V and 4 bases at J, with 9 bases in the middle.

This chain uses TRBV28 with TRBJ1-4, with a tentative D call TRBD1 (5 bases). Per the germline V gene, CDR1 is MDHEN and CDR2 is SYDVKM. V lost 6 bases and J 7 bases, leaving 15 bases between the germline ends. The CDR3 loop spans 14 amino acids. The CDR3 is CASSEQVPGEKLFF. The CDR3 DNA is TGTGCCAGCAGCGAACAGGTGCCGGGTGAAAAACTGTTTTTT.

This chain links TRBV19 with TRBJ1-1; D unresolved. The CDR3 contains 15 residues. With 7 bases removed from V and 7 bases from J, the gap between germline ends came to 22 bases. In germline, CDR1 is LNHDA, CDR2 SQIVND (reference sequence). Written as DNA, the CDR3 is TGTGCCAGTACCACGCGGCACGGGAGAAACTATGAAGCTTTCTTT. Translating gives CASTTRHGRNYEAFF.

J is TRBJ2-5 and V is TRBV24-1; D is perhaps TRBD1 (6 bases). This CDR3 is 14 amino acids long. V shed 2 bases and J shed 4 bases, with 10 bases lying between them. Looked up from germline, CDR1 is KGHDR and CDR2 is SFDVKD. CDR3 residues: CATSDSGALETQYF. The CDR3 DNA reads TGTGCCACCAGTGATTCAGGGGCCCTAGAGACCCAGTACTTC.